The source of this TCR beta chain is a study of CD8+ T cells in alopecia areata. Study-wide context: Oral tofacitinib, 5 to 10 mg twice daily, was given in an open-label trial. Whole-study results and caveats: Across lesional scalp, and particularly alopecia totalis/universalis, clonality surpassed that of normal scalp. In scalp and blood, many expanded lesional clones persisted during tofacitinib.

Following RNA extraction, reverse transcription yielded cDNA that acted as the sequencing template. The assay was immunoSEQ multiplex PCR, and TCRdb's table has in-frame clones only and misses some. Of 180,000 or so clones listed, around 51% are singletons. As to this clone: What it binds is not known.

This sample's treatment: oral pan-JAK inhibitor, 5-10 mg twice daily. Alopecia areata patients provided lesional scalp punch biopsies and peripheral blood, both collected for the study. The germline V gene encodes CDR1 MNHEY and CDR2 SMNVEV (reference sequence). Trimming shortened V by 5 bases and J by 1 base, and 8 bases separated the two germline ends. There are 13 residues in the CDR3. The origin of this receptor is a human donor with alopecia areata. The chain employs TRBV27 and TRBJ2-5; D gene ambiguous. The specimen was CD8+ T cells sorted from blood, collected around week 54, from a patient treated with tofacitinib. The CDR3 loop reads CASSITIQETQYF. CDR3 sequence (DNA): TGTGCCAGCAGTATAACTATCCAAGAGACCCAGTACTTC.